This is a list of T cell receptor beta chains from one sample in a study of blood T cell repertoires in COVID-19. Only in-frame clones appear in the TCRdb table, and some are missing; sequencing was by immunoSEQ multiplex PCR. This sample has about 180,000 clones, with around 83% found just once. Sequenced sample: peripheral blood. These receptors originate from a human donor in a cohort sampled during active COVID-19. The CDR3 runs from the conserved cysteine through the conserved F or W. D genes are given only for firm matches. A clone size is listed for some rows: how often the clone was seen (once, few, many), or a class if it is expanded.

clone size | D gene | J gene | V gene | CDR3 DNA | CDR3 protein
. | . | TRBJ1-1 | TRBV7-2 | TGTGCCAGCGGCCCCTTTGTGCAAGCTTTCTTT | CASGPFVQAFF
. | TRBD1 | TRBJ1-6 | TRBV6-5 | TGTGCCAGCAGTATCACTAGACAGGGGGGTTCACCCCTCCACTTT | CASSITRQGGSPLHF
. | TRBD2 | TRBJ2-7 | TRBV27 | TGTGCCAGCAGTTTGACTAGCGGGTCCTACGAGCAGTACTTC | CASSLTSGSYEQYF
. | . | TRBJ2-3 | TRBV7-3 | TGTGCCAGCAGCCAATCCACCACTCGGGGTGTAGATACGCAGTATTTT | CASSQSTTRGVDTQYF
few | . | TRBJ2-7 | TRBV12-3/TRBV12-4 | TGTGCCAGCAGCCCTGGGACTTTCTACGAGCAGTACTTC | CASSPGTFYEQYF
. | . | TRBJ2-2 | TRBV12-3/TRBV12-4 | TGTGCCAGCAGTTTCCCGACCGGGGAGCTGTTTTTT | CASSFPTGELFF
. | . | TRBJ2-7 | TRBV3-1/TRBV3-2 | TGTGCCAGCAGCCTCGGGACTTTCTACGAGCAGTACTTC | CASSLGTFYEQYF
. | TRBD2 | TRBJ2-3 | TRBV2 | TGTGCCAGCAGTGCCGGGGGGGGCACAGATACGCAGTATTTT | CASSAGGGTDTQYF
. | . | TRBJ1-5 | TRBV10-2 | TGCGCCAGCAGTGAAACCAGACAGCCCCAGCATTTT | CASSETRQPQHF
once | TRBD2 | TRBJ2-7 | TRBV27 | TGTGCCAGCAGTTCTAGCGGGAGGGCCTACGAGCAGTACTTC | CASSSSGRAYEQYF
. | . | TRBJ1-1 | TRBV19 | TGTGCCAGTAGTGTTGGTAGTGGTGTAGGGAGGTTCACTGAAGCTTTCTTT | CASSVGSGVGRFTEAFF
. | TRBD2 | TRBJ2-5 | TRBV7-7 | TGTGCTAGCAGCCCGGGACTAGCGGGGGGGCTGCAAGAGACCCAGTACTTC | CASSPGLAGGLQETQYF
. | TRBD1 | TRBJ1-1 | TRBV18 | TGTGCCAGCTCACCACAGGGGGCGATGAACACTGAAGCTTTCTTT | CASSPQGAMNTEAFF
few | . | TRBJ2-1 | TRBV4-3 | TGCGCCAGCAGCCAAACCGGGACAACCTACAATGAGCAGTTCTTC | CASSQTGTTYNEQFF
. | . | TRBJ2-7 | TRBV3-1/TRBV3-2 | TGTGCCAGCAGCAAGACTAGGTGGGGTTACGAGCAGTACTTC | CASSKTRWGYEQYF
once | . | TRBJ2-3 | TRBV6-4 | TGTGCCAGCAGTGACTCCCCGGGGAATACAGATACGCAGTATTTT | CASSDSPGNTDTQYF
. | TRBD1 | TRBJ2-7 | TRBV19 | TGTGCCAGTAGCACCTCGGGACAGGGGGCGAGGGAGCAGTACTTC | CASSTSGQGAREQYF
. | TRBD1 | TRBJ1-2 | TRBV19 | TGTGCCAGTAGTATTGACAGGGGGAGGTATGGCTACACCTTC | CASSIDRGRYGYTF
. | . | TRBJ2-6 | TRBV18 | TGTGCCAGCTCCCCCCAGTGGTCCTCTGGGGCCAACGTCCTGACTTTC | CASSPQWSSGANVLTF
. | TRBD2 | TRBJ2-2 | TRBV19 | TGTGCCAGTAGAACAGGCCAGGGGCTAGCGGGAGGTTGGGGCACCGGGGAGCTGTTTTTT | CASRTGQGLAGGWGTGELFF
few | . | TRBJ2-7 | TRBV7-8 | TGTGCCAGCAGCTTCGAGAGCTCCTACGAGCAGTACTTC | CASSFESSYEQYF
. | TRBD2 | TRBJ2-7 | TRBV28 | TGTGCCAGCATCGGGGGAGGGCGCTACGAGCAGTACTTC | CASIGGGRYEQYF
once | TRBD2 | TRBJ2-1 | TRBV13 | TGTGCCAGCAGCACGGGACTAGCTTCTTTGGGTGAGCAGTTCTTC | CASSTGLASLGEQFF
. | . | TRBJ2-1 | TRBV9 | TGTGCCAGCAGCGCGAACTTCGGGAATGAGCAGTTCTTC | CASSANFGNEQFF
once | TRBD2 | TRBJ2-1 | TRBV11-3 | TGTGCCAGCAGCTCCGCTAGCGGGAGGGCCGGTGAGCAGTTCTTC | CASSSASGRAGEQFF
. | . | TRBJ2-7 | TRBV6-5 | TGTGCCAGCAGCCTCCGGGACTCGTCGCTCGAGCAGTACTTC | CASSLRDSSLEQYF
. | . | TRBJ2-1 | TRBV23-1 | TGCGCCAGCAGTCAGGAGGGGTTCAATGAGCAGTTCTTC | CASSQEGFNEQFF
. | TRBD1 | TRBJ2-7 | TRBV7-9 | TGTGCCAGCAGCACCCGACAGGGAACCTACGAGCAGTACTTC | CASSTRQGTYEQYF
. | TRBD2 | TRBJ2-1 | TRBV2 | TGTGCCAGCAGTGGGCTAGCGGGGGCCAACAATGAGCAGTTCTTC | CASSGLAGANNEQFF
. | TRBD1 | TRBJ2-5 | TRBV5-8 | TGTGCCAGCGCCAAGCTGACAGGGGGATATGAGACCCAGTACTTC | CASAKLTGGYETQYF
once | TRBD1 | TRBJ2-2 | TRBV7-7 | TGTGCTAGCACCCCGACAGGGGGCAGGTCCGGGGAGCTGTTTTTT | CASTPTGGRSGELFF
. | . | TRBJ2-5 | TRBV7-3 | TGTGCCAGCAGCCACGACGGAGGAGAGACCCAGTACTTC | CASSHDGGETQYF
. | TRBD1 | TRBJ2-7 | TRBV6-2/TRBV6-3 | TGTGCCAGCAGTTACTTTACCGGGACAGTAACCCACGAGCAGTACTTC | CASSYFTGTVTHEQYF
few | . | TRBJ1-5 | TRBV5-8 | TGTGCCAGCAGCTTGGGGACACGCTCGGGCAATCAGCCCCAGCATTTT | CASSLGTRSGNQPQHF
. | . | TRBJ2-7 | TRBV7-2 | TGTGCCAGCAGCTCTAGACAGAGCTACGAGCAGTACTTC | CASSSRQSYEQYF
. | . | TRBJ2-1 | TRBV7-3 | TGTGCCAGCAGCTTCGTGGCGCTAGGGGTGAAAGGCAATGAGCAGTTCTTC | CASSFVALGVKGNEQFF
. | . | TRBJ2-7 | TRBV7-6 | TGTGCCAGCAGCTTCGACAGGACCTACGAGCAGTACTTC | CASSFDRTYEQYF
. | . | TRBJ2-7 | TRBV12-3/TRBV12-4 | TGTGCCAGCAGTTTAGCGAGGTGGGAGCAGTACTTC | CASSLARWEQYF
. | TRBD1 | TRBJ1-5 | TRBV6-1 | TGTGCCAGCAGTGCGGGAAGAACAGGGGGCGGTAATCAGCCCCAGCATTTT | CASSAGRTGGGNQPQHF
. | . | TRBJ2-7 | TRBV7-2 | TGTGCCAGCAGCTTAGACGAGCGGGCCTACTACGAGCAGTACTTC | CASSLDERAYYEQYF
. | . | TRBJ2-7 | TRBV2 | TGTGCCAGCAGTGATGAGGACGAGCAGTACTTC | CASSDEDEQYF
. | TRBD2 | TRBJ2-3 | TRBV19 | TGTGCCAGTAGCCCTGGACTAGCGGGGGGCCCAGATACGCAGTATTTT | CASSPGLAGGPDTQYF
few | . | TRBJ1-3 | TRBV6-2/TRBV6-3 | TGTGCCAGCAGTGACAGTCCCTCTGGAAACACCATATATTTT | CASSDSPSGNTIYF
. | . | TRBJ2-7 | TRBV2 | TGTGCCAGCAGTGAAGGCTCGCGCGAGCAGTACTTC | CASSEGSREQYF
. | TRBD1 | TRBJ2-7 | TRBV3-1/TRBV3-2 | TGTGCCAGCAGCCCAACCGGGACAGGATACTACGAGCAGTACTTC | CASSPTGTGYYEQYF
. | . | TRBJ1-2 | TRBV7-2 | TGTGCCAGCAGCCCCCTGGGGAGCCCGGAAGGCTACACCTTC | CASSPLGSPEGYTF